These 7 T cell receptor beta chains originate from one sample sequenced in a study of PD-1 blockade in classical Hodgkin lymphoma. TCRdb's table, derived via immunoSEQ multiplex PCR, lists solely in-frame clones and lacks some. The sample consists of 45,000 or so clones, around four fifths of them appearing once. Stated time point: cycle 4 day 1 (C4D1), after more than five weeks of nivolumab. Every one of the patients relapsed after autologous stem cell transplantation (brentuximab vedotin exposure was variable). The sequencing here drew on peripheral blood mononuclear cells (PBMCs), taken before the fourth cycle of nivolumab. Every receptor here comes from a human donor with classical Hodgkin lymphoma.

This clone was seen only a few times. This chain joins TRBV4-3 and TRBJ1-4; no clear D. The germline gives CDR1 LGHNA, CDR2 YSLEER. The ends were cut back, 3 bases at V and 0 bases at J, with 11 bases in the middle. CDR3 length: 16 amino acids. Here the CDR3 reads CASSHLARSTNEKLFF. The CDR3 DNA is TGCGCCAGCAGCCACTTGGCCCGGTCAACTAATGAAAAACTGTTTTTT.

This chain links TRBV18 with TRBJ2-3, with 7 bases matching TRBD2. Germline CDR1 and CDR2: KGHSH and LQKENI. Trimming took 0 bases from V and 9 from J; bases not matched to a gene: 3. CDR3 size: 13 residues. The CDR3 region has the DNA TGTGCCAGCTCACCACCTGCTAGCGGCACGCAGTATTTT. Amino acids: CASSPPASGTQYF.

The V and J genes are TRBV6-1 and TRBJ2-5, with 7 bases lining up with TRBD1. This CDR3 is 12 amino acids long. V lost 5 bases, J lost 12 bases, and 9 bases stayed unmatched. CDR1 is MNHNS and CDR2 is SASEGT in the germline V gene. DNA of the CDR3: TGTGCCAGCAGTTTAGATCCGGGACAGAAGTACTTC. The encoded protein is CASSLDPGQKYF.

The V gene is TRBV6-6, the J gene TRBJ1-1; D is undetermined. V lost 1 base, J lost 3 bases, and 0 bases lay in between. CDR1 is MNHNY, CDR2 SVGAGI, per germline (reference sequence). The CDR3 consists of 11 residues. In DNA form, the CDR3 reads TGTGCCAGCAGTTACTACACTGAAGCTTTCTTT. This codes for CASSYYTEAFF.

This chain uses TRBV12-5 with TRBJ1-2; D perhaps matches TRBD1 (5 bases). Per germline, CDR1 LGHNT and CDR2 FRNRAP. Trimming cost V 7 bases and J 3 bases, with 12 bases left between them. The length of the CDR3 is 13 residues. The CDR3 sequence is CASARDGHYGYTF. As DNA, the CDR3 is TGTGCTAGTGCCCGGGACGGACACTATGGCTACACCTTC.

The chain couples TRBV6-5 to TRBJ2-5, with a possible D match to TRBD2 (7 bases). Trimming removed 6 bases at V and 4 bases at J, with 15 bases between. CDR3 length: 14 amino acids. The germline CDR1 and CDR2 sequences are MNHEY and SVGAGI. The CDR3 spells CASSVNGGAETQYF. In DNA, the CDR3 is TGTGCCAGCAGCGTCAATGGGGGGGCAGAGACCCAGTACTTC.

This clone showed up just once. This chain uses TRBV7-2 with TRBJ1-1; D is ambiguous. This CDR3 contains 14 residues. V was trimmed by 5 bases and J by 0 bases, leaving 10 bases between them. CDR1 and CDR2 from the germline V gene are SGHTA and FQGNSA. DNA of the CDR3: TGTGCCAGCAGCCCCGGACCGATGAACACTGAAGCTTTCTTT. Translation: CASSPGPMNTEAFF.